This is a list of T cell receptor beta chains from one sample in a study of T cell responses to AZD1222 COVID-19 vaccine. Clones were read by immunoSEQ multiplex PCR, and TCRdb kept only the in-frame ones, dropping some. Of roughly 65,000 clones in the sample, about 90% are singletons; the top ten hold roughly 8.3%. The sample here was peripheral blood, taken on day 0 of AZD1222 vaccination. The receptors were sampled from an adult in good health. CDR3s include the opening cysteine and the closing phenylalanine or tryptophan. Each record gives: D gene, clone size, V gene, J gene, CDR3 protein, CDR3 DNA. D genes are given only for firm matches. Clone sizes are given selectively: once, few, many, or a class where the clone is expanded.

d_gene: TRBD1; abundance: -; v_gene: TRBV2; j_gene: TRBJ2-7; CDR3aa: CASTQMTARGGPLVEQYF; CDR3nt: TGTGCCAGCACTCAAATGACCGCCAGAGGGGGCCCTCTGGTCGAGCAGTACTTC
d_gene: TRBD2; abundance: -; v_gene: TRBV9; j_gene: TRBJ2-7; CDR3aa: CASSADSGTPYEQYF; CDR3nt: TGTGCCAGCAGCGCAGATAGCGGGACCCCCTACGAGCAGTACTTC
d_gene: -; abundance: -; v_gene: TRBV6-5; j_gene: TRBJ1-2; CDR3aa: CASTPGRGTYGYTF; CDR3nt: TGTGCCAGCACCCCCGGCCGGGGGACCTATGGCTACACCTTC
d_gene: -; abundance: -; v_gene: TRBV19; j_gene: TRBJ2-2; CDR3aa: CASSLEGPGELFF; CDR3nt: TGTGCCAGTAGTCTAGAAGGTCCGGGGGAGCTGTTTTTT
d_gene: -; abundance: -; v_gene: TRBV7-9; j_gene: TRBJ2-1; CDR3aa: CASSLRIEGQFF; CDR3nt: TGTGCCAGCAGCTTACGTATAGAGGGGCAGTTCTTC
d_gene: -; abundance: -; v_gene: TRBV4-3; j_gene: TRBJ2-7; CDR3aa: CASSQGSERINEQYF; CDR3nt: TGCGCCAGCAGCCAGGGCTCCGAGAGAATTAACGAGCAGTACTTC
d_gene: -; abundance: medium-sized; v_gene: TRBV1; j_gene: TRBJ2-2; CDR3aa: CTSSQDFPGELFF; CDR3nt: TGCACCAGCAGCCAAGACTTTCCCGGGGAGCTGTTTTTT
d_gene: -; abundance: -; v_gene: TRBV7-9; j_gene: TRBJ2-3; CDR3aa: CASGPADGSDTQYF; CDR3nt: TGTGCCAGCGGTCCAGCAGATGGGTCAGATACGCAGTATTTT
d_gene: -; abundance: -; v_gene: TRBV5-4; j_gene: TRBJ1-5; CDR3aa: CASSLGGGDQPQHF; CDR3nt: TGTGCCAGCAGCTTGGGCGGGGGGGATCAGCCCCAGCATTTT
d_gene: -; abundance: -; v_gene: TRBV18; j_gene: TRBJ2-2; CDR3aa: CASSPNPSTGTGELFF; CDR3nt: TGTGCCAGCTCCCCAAACCCTTCGACTGGCACCGGTGAGCTGTTTTTT
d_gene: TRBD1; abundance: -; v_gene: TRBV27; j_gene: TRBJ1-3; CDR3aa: CASSKSQGTGSGNTIYF; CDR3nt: TGTGCCAGCAGCAAAAGCCAAGGGACAGGGTCTGGAAACACCATATATTTT
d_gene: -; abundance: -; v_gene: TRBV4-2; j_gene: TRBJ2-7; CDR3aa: CASSQLSENSYEQYF; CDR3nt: TGTGCCAGCAGCCAACTGAGCGAAAACTCCTACGAGCAGTACTTC
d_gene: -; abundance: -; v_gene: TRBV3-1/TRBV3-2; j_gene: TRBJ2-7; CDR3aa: CASSQDTPGGYEQYF; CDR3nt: TGTGCCAGCAGCCAAGATACTCCAGGGGGGTACGAGCAGTACTTC
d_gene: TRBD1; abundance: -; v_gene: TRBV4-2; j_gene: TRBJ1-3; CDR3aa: CASSHPQMGTAGNTIYF; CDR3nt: TGTGCCAGCAGCCACCCTCAAATGGGGACAGCTGGAAACACCATATATTTT
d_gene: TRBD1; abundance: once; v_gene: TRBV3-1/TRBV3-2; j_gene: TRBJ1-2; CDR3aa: CASSQDTRGYGYTF; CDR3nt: TGTGCCAGCAGCCAAGATACCAGGGGGTACGGCTACACCTTC
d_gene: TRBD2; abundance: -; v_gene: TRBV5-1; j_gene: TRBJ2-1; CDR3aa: CASSLTGGRNSYNEQFF; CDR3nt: TGCGCCAGCAGCTTGACGGGAGGTCGGAACTCCTACAATGAGCAGTTCTTC
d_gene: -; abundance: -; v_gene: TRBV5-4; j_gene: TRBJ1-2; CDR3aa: CASSLRGAYGYTF; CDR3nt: TGTGCCAGCAGCTTGAGAGGGGCGTATGGCTACACCTTC
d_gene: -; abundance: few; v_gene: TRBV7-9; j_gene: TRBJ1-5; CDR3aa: CASSLGFRAPQHF; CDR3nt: TGTGCCAGCAGCTTAGGATTTAGGGCCCCCCAGCATTTT
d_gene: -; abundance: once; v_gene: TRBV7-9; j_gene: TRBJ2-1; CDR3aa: CASSPQGGAHNEQFF; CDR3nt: TGTGCCAGCAGTCCACAGGGGGGGGCCCACAATGAGCAGTTCTTC
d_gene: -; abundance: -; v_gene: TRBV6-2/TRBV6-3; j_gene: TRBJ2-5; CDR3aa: CASSLGPGTPRWADQETQYF; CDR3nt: TGTGCCAGCAGCCTCGGCCCCGGGACACCACGGTGGGCGGACCAAGAGACCCAGTACTTC
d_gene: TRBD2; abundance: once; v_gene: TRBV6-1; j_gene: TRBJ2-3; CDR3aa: CASSANFASGRAVDTQYF; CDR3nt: TGTGCCAGCAGTGCAAATTTCGCTAGCGGGAGGGCCGTAGATACGCAGTATTTT
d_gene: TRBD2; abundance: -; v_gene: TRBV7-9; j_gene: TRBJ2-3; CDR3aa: CASSPGRKTDTQYF; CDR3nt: TGTGCCAGCAGCCCCGGGAGGAAAACAGATACGCAGTATTTT
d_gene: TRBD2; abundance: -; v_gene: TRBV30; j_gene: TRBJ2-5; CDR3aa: CAWSSWAGVGETQYF; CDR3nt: TGTGCCTGGAGTAGTTGGGCGGGAGTAGGGGAGACCCAGTACTTC
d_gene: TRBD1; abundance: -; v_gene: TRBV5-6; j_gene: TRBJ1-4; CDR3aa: CASSGTGVGEKLFF; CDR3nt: TGTGCCAGCAGCGGGACAGGGGTAGGTGAAAAACTGTTTTTT
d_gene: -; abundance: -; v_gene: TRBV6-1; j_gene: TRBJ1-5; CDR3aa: CASSERGMDQPQHF; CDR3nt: TGTGCCAGCAGTGAAAGGGGAATGGATCAGCCCCAGCATTTT
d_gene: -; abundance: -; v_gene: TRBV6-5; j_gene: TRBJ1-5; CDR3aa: CASETGLSNQPQHF; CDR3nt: TGTGCCAGCGAAACAGGGCTTAGCAATCAGCCCCAGCATTTT
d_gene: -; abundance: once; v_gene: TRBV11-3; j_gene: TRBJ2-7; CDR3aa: CASSLGERYEQYF; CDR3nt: TGTGCCAGCAGCTTAGGTGAGCGGTACGAGCAGTACTTC
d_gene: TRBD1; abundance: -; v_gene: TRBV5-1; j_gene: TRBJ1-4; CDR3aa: CASSLGRGSIGEKLFF; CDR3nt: TGCGCCAGCAGCTTGGGCAGGGGGTCGATCGGGGAAAAACTGTTTTTT
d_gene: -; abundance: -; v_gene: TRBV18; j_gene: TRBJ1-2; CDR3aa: CASSPPWQGPNYGYTF; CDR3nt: TGTGCCAGCTCACCACCTTGGCAGGGCCCAAACTATGGCTACACCTTC
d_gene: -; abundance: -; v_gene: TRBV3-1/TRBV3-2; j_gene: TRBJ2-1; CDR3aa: CASRSRKREQFF; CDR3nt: TGTGCCAGCAGGTCCCGAAAGCGGGAGCAGTTCTTC
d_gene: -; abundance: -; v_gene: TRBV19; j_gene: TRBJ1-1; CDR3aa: CASSTWGTEAFF; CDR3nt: TGTGCCAGTAGCACCTGGGGCACTGAAGCTTTCTTT
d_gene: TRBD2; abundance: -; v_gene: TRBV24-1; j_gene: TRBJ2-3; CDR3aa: CATSDYSGGKTDTQYF; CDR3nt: TGTGCCACCAGTGATTATTCGGGAGGGAAGACAGATACGCAGTATTTT
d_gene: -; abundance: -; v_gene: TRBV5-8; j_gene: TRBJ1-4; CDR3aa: CASSDEGEKLFF; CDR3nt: TGTGCCAGCAGCGACGAAGGGGAAAAACTGTTTTTT
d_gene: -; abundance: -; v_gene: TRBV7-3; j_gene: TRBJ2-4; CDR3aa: CASSPSQGDIQYF; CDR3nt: TGTGCCAGCAGCCCAAGCCAGGGTGACATTCAGTACTTC
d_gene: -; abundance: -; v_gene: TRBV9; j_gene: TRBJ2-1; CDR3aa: CASSGGQKSNEQFF; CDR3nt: TGTGCCAGCAGCGGAGGACAGAAATCCAATGAGCAGTTCTTC
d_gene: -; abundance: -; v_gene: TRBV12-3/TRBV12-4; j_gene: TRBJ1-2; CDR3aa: CATRIQGNYGYTF; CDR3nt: TGTGCCACCAGAATACAGGGAAACTATGGCTACACCTTC
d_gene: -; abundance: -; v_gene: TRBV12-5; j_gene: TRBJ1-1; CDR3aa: CASGLTEAFF; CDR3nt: TGTGCTAGTGGTTTGACTGAAGCTTTCTTT
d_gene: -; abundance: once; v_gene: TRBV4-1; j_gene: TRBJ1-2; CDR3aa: CASSPAGVDRYGYTF; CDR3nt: TGCGCCAGCAGCCCAGCCGGAGTAGATAGATATGGCTACACCTTC
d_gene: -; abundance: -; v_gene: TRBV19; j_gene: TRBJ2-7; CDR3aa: CASSITGINEQYF; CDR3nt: TGTGCCAGTAGTATCACAGGGATCAACGAGCAGTACTTC
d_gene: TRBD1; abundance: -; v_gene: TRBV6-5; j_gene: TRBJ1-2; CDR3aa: CASSYGQGARGYGYTF; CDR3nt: TGTGCCAGCAGTTACGGACAGGGCGCCCGGGGCTATGGCTACACCTTC
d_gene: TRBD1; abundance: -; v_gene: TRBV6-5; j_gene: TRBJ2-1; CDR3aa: CASRGQGLSNEQFF; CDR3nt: TGTGCCAGCCGGGGACAGGGGCTCTCCAATGAGCAGTTCTTC
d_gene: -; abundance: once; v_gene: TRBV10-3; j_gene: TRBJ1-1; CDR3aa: CATRGGWNTEAFF; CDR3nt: TGTGCCACCCGGGGCGGATGGAACACTGAAGCTTTCTTT
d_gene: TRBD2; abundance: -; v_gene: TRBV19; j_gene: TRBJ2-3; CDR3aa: CATKSVTRGRLSDTQYF; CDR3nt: TGTGCCACTAAGTCGGTAACTCGCGGGAGACTGTCAGATACGCAGTATTTT
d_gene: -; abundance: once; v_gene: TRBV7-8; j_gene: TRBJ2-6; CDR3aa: CASSARPGPVSGANVLTF; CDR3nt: TGTGCCAGCAGCGCGAGACCGGGACCGGTCTCTGGGGCCAACGTCCTGACTTTC
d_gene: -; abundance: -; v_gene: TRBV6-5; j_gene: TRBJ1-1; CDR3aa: CASIFGSEAFF; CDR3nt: TGTGCCAGCATCTTTGGGTCTGAAGCTTTCTTT
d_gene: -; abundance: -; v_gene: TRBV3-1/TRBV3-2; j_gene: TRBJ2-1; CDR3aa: CASSQLILAQSDEQFF; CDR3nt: TGTGCCAGCAGCCAGTTGATACTAGCCCAATCTGATGAGCAGTTCTTC
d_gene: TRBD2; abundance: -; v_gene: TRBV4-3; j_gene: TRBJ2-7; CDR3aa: CASSQGRLAGAYEQYF; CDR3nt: TGCGCCAGCAGCCAAGGACGACTAGCGGGAGCCTACGAGCAGTACTTC
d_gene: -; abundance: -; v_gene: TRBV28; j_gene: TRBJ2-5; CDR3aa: CASVPRGGRRETQYF; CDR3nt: TGTGCCAGCGTTCCTCGAGGGGGTCGTCGGGAGACCCAGTACTTC
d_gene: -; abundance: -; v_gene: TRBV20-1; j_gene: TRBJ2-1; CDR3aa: CSARRDSIKFF; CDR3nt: TGCAGTGCTCGCCGAGACTCGATCAAGTTCTTC
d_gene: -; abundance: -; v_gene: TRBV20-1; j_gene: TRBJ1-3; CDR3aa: CSARFSNTIYF; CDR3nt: TGCAGTGCTAGATTTTCTAACACCATATATTTT
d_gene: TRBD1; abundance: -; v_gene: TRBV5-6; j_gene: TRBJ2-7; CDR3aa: CASSTTPGQGALEQYF; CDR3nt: TGTGCCAGCAGCACGACTCCGGGACAGGGGGCTCTCGAGCAGTACTTC
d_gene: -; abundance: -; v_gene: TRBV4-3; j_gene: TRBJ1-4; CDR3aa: CASSQDVQDRLFF; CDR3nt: TGCGCCAGCAGCCAAGACGTCCAAGATCGTCTGTTTTTT
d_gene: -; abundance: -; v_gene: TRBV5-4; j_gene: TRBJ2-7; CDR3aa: CASSLDRKGYEQYF; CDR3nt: TGTGCCAGCAGCTTGGACAGGAAAGGTTACGAGCAGTACTTC
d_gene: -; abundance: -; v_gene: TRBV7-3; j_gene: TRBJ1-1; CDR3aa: CASSSGGTEAFF; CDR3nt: TGTGCCAGCAGCAGTGGAGGGACTGAAGCTTTCTTT
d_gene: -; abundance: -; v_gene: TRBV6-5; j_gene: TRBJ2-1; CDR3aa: CASRPKGKGSEQFF; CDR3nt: TGTGCCAGCAGACCCAAAGGGAAGGGGAGTGAGCAGTTCTTC
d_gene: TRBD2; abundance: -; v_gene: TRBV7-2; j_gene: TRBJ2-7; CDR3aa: CASSLAGGRAGGYEQYF; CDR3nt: TGTGCCAGCAGCTTAGCGGGGGGGCGAGCGGGAGGCTACGAGCAGTACTTC
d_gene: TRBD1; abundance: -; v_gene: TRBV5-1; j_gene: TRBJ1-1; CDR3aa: CASSYRQGNTEAFF; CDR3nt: TGCGCCAGCAGCTATCGACAGGGGAACACTGAAGCTTTCTTT